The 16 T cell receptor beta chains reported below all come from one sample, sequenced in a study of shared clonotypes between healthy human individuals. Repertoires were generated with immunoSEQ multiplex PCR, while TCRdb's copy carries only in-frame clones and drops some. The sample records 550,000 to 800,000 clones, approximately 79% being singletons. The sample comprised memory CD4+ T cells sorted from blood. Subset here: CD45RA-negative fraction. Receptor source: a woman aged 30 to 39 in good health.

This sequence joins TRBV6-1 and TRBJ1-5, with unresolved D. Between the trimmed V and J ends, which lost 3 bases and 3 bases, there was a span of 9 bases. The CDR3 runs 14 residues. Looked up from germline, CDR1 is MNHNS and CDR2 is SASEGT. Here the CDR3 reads CASSDSGFNQPQHF. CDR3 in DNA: TGTGCCAGCAGTGATTCCGGGTTCAATCAGCCCCAGCATTTT.

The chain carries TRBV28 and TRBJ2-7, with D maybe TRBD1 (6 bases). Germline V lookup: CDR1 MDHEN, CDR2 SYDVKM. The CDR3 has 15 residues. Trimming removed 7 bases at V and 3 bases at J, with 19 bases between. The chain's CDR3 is CASMRGSAGDYEQYF. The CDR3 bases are TGTGCCAGCATGCGAGGGTCGGCAGGGGACTACGAGCAGTACTTC.

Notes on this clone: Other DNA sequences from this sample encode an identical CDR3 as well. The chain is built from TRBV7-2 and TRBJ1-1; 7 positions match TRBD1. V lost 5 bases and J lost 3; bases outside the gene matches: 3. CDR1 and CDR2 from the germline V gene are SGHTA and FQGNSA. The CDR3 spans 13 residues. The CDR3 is CASSVQGDTEAFF. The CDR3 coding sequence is TGTGCCAGCAGCGTCCAGGGGGACACTGAAGCTTTCTTT.

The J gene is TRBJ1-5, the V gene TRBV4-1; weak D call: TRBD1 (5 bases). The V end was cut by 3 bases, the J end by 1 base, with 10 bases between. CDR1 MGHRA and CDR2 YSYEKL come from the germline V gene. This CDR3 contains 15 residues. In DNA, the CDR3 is TGCGCCAGCAGCCACGAGGGGTGGAGCAATCAGCCCCAGCATTTT. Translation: CASSHEGWSNQPQHF.

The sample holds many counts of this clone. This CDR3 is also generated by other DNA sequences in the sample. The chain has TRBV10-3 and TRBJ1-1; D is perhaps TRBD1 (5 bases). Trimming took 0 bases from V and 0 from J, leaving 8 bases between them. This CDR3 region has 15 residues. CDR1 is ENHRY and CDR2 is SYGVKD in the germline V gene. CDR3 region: CAISESQDLNTEAFF. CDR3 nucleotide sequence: TGTGCCATCAGTGAGTCACAGGACTTGAACACTGAAGCTTTCTTT.

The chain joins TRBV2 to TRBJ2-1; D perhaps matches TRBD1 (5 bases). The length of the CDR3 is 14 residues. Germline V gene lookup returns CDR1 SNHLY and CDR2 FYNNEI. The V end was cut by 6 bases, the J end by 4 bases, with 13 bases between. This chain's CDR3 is CASRKPSGYNEQFF. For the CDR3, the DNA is TGTGCCAGCAGAAAACCATCAGGGTACAATGAGCAGTTCTTC.

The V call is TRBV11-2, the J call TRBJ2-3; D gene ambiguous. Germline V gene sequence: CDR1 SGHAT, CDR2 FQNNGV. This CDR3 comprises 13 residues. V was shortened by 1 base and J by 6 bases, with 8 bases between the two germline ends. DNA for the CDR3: TGTGCCAGCAGCTTAGCGTCTGGGGATACGCAGTATTTT. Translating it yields CASSLASGDTQYF.

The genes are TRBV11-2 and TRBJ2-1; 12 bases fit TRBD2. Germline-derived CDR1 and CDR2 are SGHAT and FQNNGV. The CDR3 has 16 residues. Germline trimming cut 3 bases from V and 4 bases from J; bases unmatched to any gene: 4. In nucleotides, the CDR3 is TGTGCCAGCAGCTTCGGACTAGCGGGGCCTTACAATGAGCAGTTCTTC. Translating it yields CASSFGLAGPYNEQFF.

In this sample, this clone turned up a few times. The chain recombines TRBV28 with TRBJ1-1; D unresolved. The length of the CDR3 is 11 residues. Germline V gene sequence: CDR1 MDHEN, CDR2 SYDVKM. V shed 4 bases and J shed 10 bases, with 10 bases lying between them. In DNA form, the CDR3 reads TGTGCCAGCAGTTCTCCGACGGGAGCTTTCTTT. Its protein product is CASSSPTGAFF. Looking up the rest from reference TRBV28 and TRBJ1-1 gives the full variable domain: DVKVTQSSRYLVKRTGEKVFLECVQDMDHENMFWYRQDPGLGLRLIYFSYDVKMKEKGDIPEGYSVSREKKERFSLILESASTNQTSMYLCASSSPTGAFFGQGTRLTVV.

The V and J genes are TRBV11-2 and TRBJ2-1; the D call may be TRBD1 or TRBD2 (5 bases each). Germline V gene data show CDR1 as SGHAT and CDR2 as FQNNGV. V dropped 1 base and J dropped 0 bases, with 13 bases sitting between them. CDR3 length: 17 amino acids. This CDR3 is CASSLVRGGISYNEQFF. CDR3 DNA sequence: TGTGCCAGCAGCTTAGTTCGGGGCGGAATCTCCTACAATGAGCAGTTCTTC. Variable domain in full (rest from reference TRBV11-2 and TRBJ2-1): EAGVAQSPRYKIIEKRQSVAFWCNPISGHATLYWYQQILGQGPKLLIQFQNNGVVDDSQLPKDRFSAERLKGVDSTLKIQPAKLEDSAVYLCASSLVRGGISYNEQFFGPGTRLTVL.

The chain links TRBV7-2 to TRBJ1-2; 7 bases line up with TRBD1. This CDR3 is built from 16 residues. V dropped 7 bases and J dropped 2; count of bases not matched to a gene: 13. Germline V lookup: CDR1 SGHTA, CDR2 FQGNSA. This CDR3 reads CASTRRGQVENYGYTF. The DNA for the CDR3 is TGTGCCAGCACCCGGAGGGGGCAGGTTGAGAACTATGGCTACACCTTC.

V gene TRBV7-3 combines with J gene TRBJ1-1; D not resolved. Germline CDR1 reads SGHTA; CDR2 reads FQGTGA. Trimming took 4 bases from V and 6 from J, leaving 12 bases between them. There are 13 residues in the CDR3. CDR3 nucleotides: TGTGCCAGCAGCTCATCACAAGACGCTGAAGCTTTCTTT. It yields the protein CASSSSQDAEAFF.

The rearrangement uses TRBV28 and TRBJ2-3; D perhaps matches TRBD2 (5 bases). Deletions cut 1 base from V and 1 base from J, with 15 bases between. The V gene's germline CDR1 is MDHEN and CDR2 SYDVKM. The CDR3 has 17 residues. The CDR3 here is CASSLSSGLAGTDTQYF. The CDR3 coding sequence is TGTGCCAGCAGTTTATCATCAGGACTCGCGGGCACAGATACGCAGTATTTT. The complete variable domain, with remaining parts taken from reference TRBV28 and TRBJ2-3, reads DVKVTQSSRYLVKRTGEKVFLECVQDMDHENMFWYRQDPGLGLRLIYFSYDVKMKEKGDIPEGYSVSREKKERFSLILESASTNQTSMYLCASSLSSGLAGTDTQYFGPGTRLTVL.

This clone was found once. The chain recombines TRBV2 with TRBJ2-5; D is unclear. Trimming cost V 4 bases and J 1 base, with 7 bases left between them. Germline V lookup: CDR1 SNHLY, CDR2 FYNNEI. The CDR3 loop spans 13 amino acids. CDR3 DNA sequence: TGTGCCAGCAGTGTTGGGCGCCAAGAGACCCAGTACTTC. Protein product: CASSVGRQETQYF.

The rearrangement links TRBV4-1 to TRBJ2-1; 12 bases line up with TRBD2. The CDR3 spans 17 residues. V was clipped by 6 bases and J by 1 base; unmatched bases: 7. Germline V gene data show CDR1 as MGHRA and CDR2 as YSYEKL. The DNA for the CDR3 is TGCGCCAGCAGTCTAATCCTAGCGGGAGGGTCCTACAATGAGCAGTTCTTC. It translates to CASSLILAGGSYNEQFF.

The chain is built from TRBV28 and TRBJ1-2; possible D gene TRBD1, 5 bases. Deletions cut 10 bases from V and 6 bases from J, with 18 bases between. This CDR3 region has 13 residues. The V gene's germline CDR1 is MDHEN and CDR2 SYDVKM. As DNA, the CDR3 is TGTGCCACCACATTCCAATCAGGGCATGGCTACACCTTC. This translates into CATTFQSGHGYTF.